One sample yielded the 18 T cell receptor beta chains listed below, sequenced in a study of CD8 T cells in Susac syndrome. After extraction with the RNeasy kit, roughly 0.5 to 1 ug of the RNA was reverse transcribed using random hexamers. TCRdb ran MiXCR on the immunoSEQ multiplex PCR reads and lists one entry per CDR3 protein. The sample has around 110,000 distinct CDR3 sequences, about 95% seen once. Sequencing was done on a sample of CD8+ T cells from PBMCs. These receptors were collected from a human donor with Susac syndrome.

The chain employs TRBV27 and TRBJ2-7, with 9 bases that match TRBD1. The CDR3 has 15 amino acids. Losses at the gene ends were 3 bases for V and 2 bases for J; bases not matched to a gene: 5. Germline CDR1 is MNHEY and CDR2 is SMNVEV (reference sequence). CDR3 bases: TGTGCCAGCAGTTTTTCGACAGGGGGAACCTACGAGCAGTACTTC. This encodes CASSFSTGGTYEQYF.

The chain is built from TRBV5-6 and TRBJ1-1; 8 bases match TRBD1. The CDR3 is 19 amino acids. With V trimmed by 0 bases and J by 0 bases, 13 bases remained unmatched. Germline V gene lookup returns CDR1 SGHDT and CDR2 YYEEEE. The CDR3, as DNA: TGTGCCAGCAGCTTGGAGAAGGGACAGGTATGGCCCATGAACACTGAAGCTTTCTTT. This translates into CASSLEKGQVWPMNTEAFF.

The rearrangement links TRBV20-1 to TRBJ1-2; maybe TRBD1 (5 bases). The CDR3 is 12 residues long. The germline CDR1 and CDR2 sequences are DFQATT and SNEGSKA (reference sequence). The CDR3 nucleotides read TGCTCTGCGGGGACCCGTGACTATGGCTACACCTTC. It translates to CSAGTRDYGYTF.

This chain uses TRBV7-8 with TRBJ2-7, with D perhaps matching TRBD2 (6 bases). The V end lost 0 bases, the J end lost 4 bases, and 13 bases lay between the germline ends. This CDR3 is built from 15 residues. Germline assignment: CDR1 SGHVS and CDR2 FQNEAQ. The CDR3 is CASSLAAGTGYEQYF. CDR3 bases: TGTGCCAGCAGCTTAGCGGCGGGGACCGGTTACGAGCAGTACTTC. Variable domain in full (rest from reference TRBV7-8 and TRBJ2-7): GAGVSQSPRYKVAKRGQDVALRCDPISGHVSLFWYQQALGQGPEFLTYFQNEAQLDKSGLPSDRFFAERPEGSVSTLKIQRTQQEDSAVYLCASSLAAGTGYEQYFGPGTRLTVT.

The chain links TRBV9 to TRBJ1-4, with D hard to call. The V gene's germline CDR1 is SGDLS and CDR2 YYNGEE. The CDR3 is 15 residues long. Trimming took 3 bases from V and 7 from J, leaving 16 bases between them. The CDR3 spells CASSATGEGGEKLFF. The CDR3 coding sequence is TGTGCCAGCAGCGCCACCGGAGAAGGCGGTGAAAAACTGTTTTTT.

This CDR3 is CASSIPTGESTEAFF. CDR3 sequence (DNA): TGTGCCAGCAGCATACCGACAGGGGAGAGCACTGAAGCTTTCTTT. The genes are TRBV7-9 and TRBJ1-1, with 8 bases aligning to TRBD1. Germline-derived CDR1 and CDR2 are SEHNR and FQNEAQ (reference sequence). CDR3 size: 15 residues. V was clipped by 5 bases and J by 4 bases; unmatched bases: 9.

This clonotype was seen a single time. This rearrangement joins TRBV7-9 to TRBJ2-5; D is possibly TRBD1 (6 bases). The V and J ends lost 8 bases and 4 bases respectively, with 17 bases between them. The length of the CDR3 is 14 residues. Germline assignment: CDR1 SEHNR and CDR2 FQNEAQ (reference sequence). The CDR3 sequence: CASPPQGLRETQYF. CDR3 sequence (DNA): TGTGCCAGCCCCCCTCAGGGGTTACGAGAGACCCAGTACTTC.

This chain joins TRBV2 and TRBJ1-5, with 8 bases matching TRBD1. Germline CDR1 reads SNHLY; CDR2 reads FYNNEI. V was pared by 5 bases and J by 1 base, with 16 bases of the junction left unmatched. This CDR3 is built from 19 residues. As DNA, the CDR3 is TGTGCCAGCAGTACATCACTCGTCAGGGGGCGCGAGAGCAATCAGCCCCAGCATTTT. Its translation is CASSTSLVRGRESNQPQHF.

V gene TRBV20-1 combines with J gene TRBJ2-5; 8 positions match TRBD2. The CDR3 runs 13 residues. Germline CDR1 DFQATT, CDR2 SNEGSKA (reference sequence). J was trimmed by 5 bases and V by 5 bases; bases with no gene match: 7. The chain's CDR3 is CSARTSLGETQYF. DNA of the CDR3: TGCAGTGCTCGGACTAGCTTGGGTGAGACCCAGTACTTC.

The chain couples TRBV20-1 to TRBJ2-3; 10 bases are a match to TRBD2. The CDR3 runs to 15 residues. CDR1 and CDR2 (germline): DFQATT, SNEGSKA (reference sequence). With 2 bases clipped from V and 4 bases from J, the junction kept 6 bases outside the gene matches. The CDR3 loop reads CSARISGGVSDTQYF. CDR3 sequence (DNA): TGCAGTGCTAGAATCAGCGGGGGGGTATCAGATACGCAGTATTTT.

The V gene is TRBV5-6, the J gene TRBJ2-5; 7 bases are a match to TRBD2. Germline CDR1 SGHDT, CDR2 YYEEEE. This CDR3 is built from 14 residues. With 0 bases clipped from V and 4 bases from J, the junction kept 3 bases outside the gene matches. The CDR3 sequence: CASSLVASGETQYF. For the CDR3, the DNA is TGTGCCAGCAGCTTGGTGGCTAGCGGAGAGACCCAGTACTTC.

This rearrangement joins TRBV11-2 to TRBJ2-2; 7 bases agree with TRBD2. This CDR3 has 17 residues. Looked up from germline, CDR1 is SGHAT and CDR2 is FQNNGV. The V segment lost 3 bases and the J segment 1 base; nucleotides outside the gene matches: 8. CDR3 region: CASSFTRGRGNTGELFF. The CDR3 DNA follows: TGTGCCAGCAGCTTTACCCGGGGGAGGGGGAACACCGGGGAGCTGTTTTTT.

The chain couples TRBV27 to TRBJ2-1, with D possibly matching TRBD2 (5 bases). CDR3 length: 13 amino acids. With 3 bases removed from V and 6 bases from J, the gap between germline ends came to 9 bases. CDR1 is MNHEY and CDR2 is SMNVEV in the germline V gene (reference sequence). In DNA, the CDR3 is TGTGCCAGCAGTTTTATCGGGGTCAATGAGCAGTTCTTC. Amino acids: CASSFIGVNEQFF.

The rearrangement joins TRBV9 to TRBJ2-1; 9 positions agree with TRBD2. V was pared by 0 bases and J by 4 bases, with 8 bases of the junction left unmatched. Germline CDR1 is SGDLS and CDR2 is YYNGEE. The CDR3 covers 17 residues. CDR3 residues: CASSVEQGLAPYNEQFF. In DNA form, the CDR3 reads TGTGCCAGCAGCGTAGAACAGGGACTAGCCCCTTACAATGAGCAGTTCTTC.

This clonotype has just one count. V gene TRBV7-9 combines with J gene TRBJ2-5, with D maybe TRBD1 (6 bases). The CDR3 covers 16 residues. In germline, CDR1 is SEHNR, CDR2 FQNEAQ (reference sequence). V was pared by 2 bases and J by 2 bases, with 15 bases between. CDR3 amino acids: CASSLRDTRLQETQYF. CDR3 nucleotide sequence: TGTGCCAGCAGCTTAAGGGACACGAGACTACAAGAGACCCAGTACTTC.

This clonotype was recorded once. This rearrangement joins TRBV11-2 to TRBJ2-1, with D possibly being TRBD2 (5 bases). Trimming removed 3 bases from V and 2 bases from J, with 14 bases in between. CDR1 and CDR2 from the germline V gene are SGHAT and FQNNGV. The CDR3 has 16 residues. In DNA, the CDR3 is TGTGCCAGCAGCTTGCGGGTCACAGCGGCCTACAATGAGCAGTTCTTC. Encoded protein: CASSLRVTAAYNEQFF.

The chain recombines TRBV10-3 with TRBJ2-1, with 9 bases identical to TRBD2. Germline trimming cut 11 bases from V and 4 bases from J; bases unmatched to any gene: 9. The CDR3 runs to 14 residues. CDR1 is ENHRY, CDR2 SYGVKD, per germline. CDR3 DNA: TGTGCCGCCCAGGGAGCGGGGGGTTACAATGAGCAGTTCTTC. It is translated as CAAQGAGGYNEQFF.

The V gene is TRBV12-3 or TRBV12-4, the J gene TRBJ1-6; 9 nucleotides align to TRBD1. This CDR3 is 15 amino acids long. The V gene end was trimmed by 5 bases and the J gene end by 9 bases; junction bases not matched to a gene: 8. CDR3 DNA sequence: TGTGCCAGCAGTCCCGGGACAGGGACGAGTTCACCCCTCCACTTT. Its translation is CASSPGTGTSSPLHF.